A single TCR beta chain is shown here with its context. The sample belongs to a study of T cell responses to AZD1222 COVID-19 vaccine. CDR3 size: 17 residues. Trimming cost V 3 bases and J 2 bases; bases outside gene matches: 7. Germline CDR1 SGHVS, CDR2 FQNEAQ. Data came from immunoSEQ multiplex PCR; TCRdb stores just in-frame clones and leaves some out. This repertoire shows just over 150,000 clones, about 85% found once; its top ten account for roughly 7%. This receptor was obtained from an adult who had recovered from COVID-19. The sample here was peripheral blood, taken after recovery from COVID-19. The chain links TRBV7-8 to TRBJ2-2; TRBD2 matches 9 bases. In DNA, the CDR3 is TGTGCCAGCAGCTTTGGGCTAGCGGGACCTAACACCGGGGAGCTGTTTTTT. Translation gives CASSFGLAGPNTGELFF.